This record covers a single T cell receptor beta chain. This sample is part of a study of shared clonotypes between healthy human individuals. The data were produced by immunoSEQ multiplex PCR, yet TCRdb's version contains in-frame clones alone and is incomplete. Altogether about 2.1 million clones are present, more than 85% being singletons, with the ten largest covering approximately 1.7%. CD8 cells classed as naive were CD45RO-negative and positively selected for CCR7, excluding terminally differentiated effector memory CD45RA+ cells. The V and J ends lost 3 bases and 4 bases respectively, with 12 bases between them. The CDR3 contains 14 residues. Looked up from germline, CDR1 is LNHDA and CDR2 is SQIVND (reference sequence).

The chain carries TRBV19 and TRBJ1-2; D possibly corresponds to TRBD1 (5 bases). The source of this sequence is a man in his late teens or twenties in good health. Some clones in this sample may be carry-over from other donors' samples. The sequenced material came from naive CD8+ T cells from PBMCs. The CDR3 is CASSIIGTGYGYTF. CDR3 nucleotides: TGTGCCAGTAGTATTATTGGGACGGGCTATGGCTACACCTTC.